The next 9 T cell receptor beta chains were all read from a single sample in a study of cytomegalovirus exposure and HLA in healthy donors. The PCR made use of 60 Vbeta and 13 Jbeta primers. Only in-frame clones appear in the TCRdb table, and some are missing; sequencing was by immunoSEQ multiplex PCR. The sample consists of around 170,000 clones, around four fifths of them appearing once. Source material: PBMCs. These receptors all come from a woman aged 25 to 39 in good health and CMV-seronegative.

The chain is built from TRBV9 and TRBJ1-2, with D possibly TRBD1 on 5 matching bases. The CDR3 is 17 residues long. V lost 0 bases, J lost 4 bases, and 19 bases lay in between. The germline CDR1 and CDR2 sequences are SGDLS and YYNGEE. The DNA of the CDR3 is TGTGCCAGCAGCGTAGATCTGGGGGGACGGCAGGGCTATGGCTACACCTTC. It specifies CASSVDLGGRQGYGYTF. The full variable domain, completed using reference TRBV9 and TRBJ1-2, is DSGVTQTPKHLITATGQRVTLRCSPRSGDLSVYWYQQSLDQGLQFLIQYYNGEERAKGNILERFSAQQFPDLHSELNLSSLELGDSALYFCASSVDLGGRQGYGYTFGSGTRLTVV.

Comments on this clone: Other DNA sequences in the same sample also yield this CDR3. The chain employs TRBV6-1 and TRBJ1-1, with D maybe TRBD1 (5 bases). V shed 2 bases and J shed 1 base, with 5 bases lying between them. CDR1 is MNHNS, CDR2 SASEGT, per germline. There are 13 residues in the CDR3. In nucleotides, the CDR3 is TGTGCCAGCAGTGAAACAGGGAACACTGAAGCTTTCTTT. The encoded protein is CASSETGNTEAFF.

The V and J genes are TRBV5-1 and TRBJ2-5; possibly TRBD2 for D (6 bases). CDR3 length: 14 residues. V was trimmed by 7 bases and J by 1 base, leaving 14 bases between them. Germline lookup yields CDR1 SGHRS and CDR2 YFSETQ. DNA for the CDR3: TGCGCCAGCTCGCGGGAATGGGCCCAAGAGACCCAGTACTTC. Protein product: CASSREWAQETQYF.

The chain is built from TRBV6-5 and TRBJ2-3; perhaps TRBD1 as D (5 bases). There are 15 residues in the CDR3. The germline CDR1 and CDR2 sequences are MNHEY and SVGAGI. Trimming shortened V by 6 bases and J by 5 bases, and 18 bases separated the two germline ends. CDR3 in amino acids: CASSEDIGYEDTQYF. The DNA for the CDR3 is TGTGCCAGCAGCGAGGACATAGGCTACGAAGATACGCAGTATTTT.

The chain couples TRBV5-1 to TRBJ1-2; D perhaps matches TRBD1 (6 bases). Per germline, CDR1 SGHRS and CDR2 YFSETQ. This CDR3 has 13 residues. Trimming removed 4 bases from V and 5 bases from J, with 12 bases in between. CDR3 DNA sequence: TGCGCCAGCAGCCAGGGACATCTATATGGCTACACCTTC. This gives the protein CASSQGHLYGYTF.

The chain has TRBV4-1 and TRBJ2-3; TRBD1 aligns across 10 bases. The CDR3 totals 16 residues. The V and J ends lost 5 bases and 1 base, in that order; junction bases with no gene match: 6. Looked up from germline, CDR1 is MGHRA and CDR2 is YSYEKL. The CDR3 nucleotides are TGCGCCAGCAGCGGAACCGGGACAGGGGGCACAGATACGCAGTATTTT. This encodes CASSGTGTGGTDTQYF.

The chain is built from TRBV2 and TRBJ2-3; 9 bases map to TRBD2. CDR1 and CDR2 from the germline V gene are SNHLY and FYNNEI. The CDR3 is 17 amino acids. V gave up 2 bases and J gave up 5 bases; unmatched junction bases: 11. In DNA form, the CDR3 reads TGTGCCAGCAGTGAAAAGGTCGGGGGACTAGCAGGAGATACGCAGTATTTT. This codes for CASSEKVGGLAGDTQYF.

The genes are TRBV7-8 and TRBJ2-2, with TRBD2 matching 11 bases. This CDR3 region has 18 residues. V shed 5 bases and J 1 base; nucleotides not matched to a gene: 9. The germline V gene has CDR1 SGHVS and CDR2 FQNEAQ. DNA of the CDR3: TGTGCCAGCAGCCATAGCTCCGGACTAGCGGGGAACACCGGGGAGCTGTTTTTT. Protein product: CASSHSSGLAGNTGELFF.

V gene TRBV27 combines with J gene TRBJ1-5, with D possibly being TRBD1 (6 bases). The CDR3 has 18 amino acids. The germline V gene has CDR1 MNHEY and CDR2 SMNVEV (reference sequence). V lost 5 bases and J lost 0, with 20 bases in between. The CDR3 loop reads CASSRGGKAHYSNQPQHF. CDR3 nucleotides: TGTGCCAGCAGTCGCGGGGGCAAGGCTCATTATAGCAATCAGCCCCAGCATTTT.